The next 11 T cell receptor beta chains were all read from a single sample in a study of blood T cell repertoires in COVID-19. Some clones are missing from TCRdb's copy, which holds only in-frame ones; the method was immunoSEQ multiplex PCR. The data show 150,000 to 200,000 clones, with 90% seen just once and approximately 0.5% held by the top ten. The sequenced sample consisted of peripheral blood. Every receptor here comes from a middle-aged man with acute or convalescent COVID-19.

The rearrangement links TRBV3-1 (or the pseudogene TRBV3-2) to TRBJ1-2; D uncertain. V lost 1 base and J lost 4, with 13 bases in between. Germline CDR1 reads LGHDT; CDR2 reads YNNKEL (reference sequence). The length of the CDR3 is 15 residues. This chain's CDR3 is CASSQVGFGVYGYTF. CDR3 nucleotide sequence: TGTGCCAGCAGCCAAGTCGGTTTCGGAGTCTATGGCTACACCTTC.

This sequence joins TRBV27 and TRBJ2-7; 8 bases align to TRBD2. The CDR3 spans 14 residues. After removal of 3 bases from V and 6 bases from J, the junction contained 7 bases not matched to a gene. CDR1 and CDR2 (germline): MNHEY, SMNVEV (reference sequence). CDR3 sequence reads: CASSFAGGAGEQYF. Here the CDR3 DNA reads TGTGCCAGCAGTTTTGCGGGGGGCGCGGGCGAGCAGTACTTC.

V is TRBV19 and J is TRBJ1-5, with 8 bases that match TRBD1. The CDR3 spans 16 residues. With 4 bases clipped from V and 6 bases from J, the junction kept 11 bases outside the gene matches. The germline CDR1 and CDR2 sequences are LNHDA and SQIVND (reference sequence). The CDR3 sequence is CASSRIVGQGGQPQHF. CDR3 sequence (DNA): TGTGCCAGTAGTAGGATCGTCGGACAGGGCGGTCAGCCCCAGCATTTT.

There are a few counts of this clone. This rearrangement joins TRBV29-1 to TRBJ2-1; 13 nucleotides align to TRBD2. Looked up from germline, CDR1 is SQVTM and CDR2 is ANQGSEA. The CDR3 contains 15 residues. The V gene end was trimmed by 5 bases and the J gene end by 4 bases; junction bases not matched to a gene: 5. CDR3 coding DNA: TGCAGCGTTTCACTAGCGGGAGGGACTTACAATGAGCAGTTCTTC. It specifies CSVSLAGGTYNEQFF.

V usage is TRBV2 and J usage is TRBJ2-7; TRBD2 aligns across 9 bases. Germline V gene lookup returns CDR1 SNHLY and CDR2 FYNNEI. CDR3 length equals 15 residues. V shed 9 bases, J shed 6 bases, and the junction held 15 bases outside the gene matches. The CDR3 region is CASRPEAGGPSEQYF. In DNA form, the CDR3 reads TGTGCCAGTCGCCCTGAGGCGGGAGGGCCAAGCGAGCAGTACTTC.

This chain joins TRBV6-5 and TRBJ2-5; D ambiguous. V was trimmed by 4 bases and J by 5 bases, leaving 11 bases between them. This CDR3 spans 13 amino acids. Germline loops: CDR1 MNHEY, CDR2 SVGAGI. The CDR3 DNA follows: TGTGCCAGCAGTTTGGTGTTTCGGGAGACCCAGTACTTC. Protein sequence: CASSLVFRETQYF.

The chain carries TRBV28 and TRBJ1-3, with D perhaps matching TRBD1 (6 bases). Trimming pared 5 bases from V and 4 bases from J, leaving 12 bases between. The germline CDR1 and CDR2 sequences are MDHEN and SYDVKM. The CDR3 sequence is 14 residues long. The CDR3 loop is CASSAGARGNTIYF. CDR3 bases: TGTGCCAGCAGTGCAGGGGCTCGCGGAAACACCATATATTTT.

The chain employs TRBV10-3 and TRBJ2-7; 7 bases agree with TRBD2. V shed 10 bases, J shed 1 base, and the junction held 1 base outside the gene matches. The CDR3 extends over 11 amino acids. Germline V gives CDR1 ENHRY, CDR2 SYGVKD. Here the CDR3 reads CATGRSYEQYF. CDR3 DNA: TGTGCCACCGGGAGGTCCTACGAGCAGTACTTC.

In DNA, the CDR3 is TGTGCCAGCAGTTCCCTCACTGAAGCTTTCTTT. Its protein is CASSSLTEAFF. This chain links TRBV6-5 with TRBJ1-1; D not resolved. In germline, CDR1 is MNHEY, CDR2 SVGAGI. The CDR3 consists of 11 residues. V was trimmed by 4 bases and J by 4 bases, leaving 4 bases between them.

CDR3 residues: CSARTGMNTEAFF. As DNA, the CDR3 is TGCAGCGCCAGAACAGGTATGAACACTGAAGCTTTCTTT. The J gene is TRBJ1-1, the V gene TRBV29-1; D perhaps matches TRBD1 (5 bases). V lost 7 bases and J lost 0, with 12 bases in between. Germline V gene lookup returns CDR1 SQVTM and CDR2 ANQGSEA. This CDR3 contains 13 residues.

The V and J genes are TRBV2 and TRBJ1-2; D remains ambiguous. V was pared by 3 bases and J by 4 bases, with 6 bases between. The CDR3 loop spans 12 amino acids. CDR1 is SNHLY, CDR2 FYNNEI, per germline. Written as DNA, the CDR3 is TGTGCCAGCAGTGAGAGGCTCTATGGCTACACCTTC. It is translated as CASSERLYGYTF.